This TCR beta chain was observed in a study of blood T cell repertoires in COVID-19. Turning to the study itself: Some COVID-19 samples were acute and others convalescent; all came from the United States, Italy and Spain.

The assay was immunoSEQ multiplex PCR, and TCRdb's table has in-frame clones only and misses some. The sample yields about 180,000 clones, over 75% seen once. The CDR3 is made up of 18 amino acids. Those enrolled, adults aged about 18 to 89 years, came from about 24 US areas. Cohort 3 donors were reported recovered after two negative PCRs, clearance, or symptom resolution. The chain carries TRBV21-1 and TRBJ2-7; TRBD1 is taken as the D call from the table, unchecked against the DNA. TRBV21-1 is classified as a pseudogene. The receptor was derived from a woman between 18 and 29 years old who had recovered from COVID-19. The sequenced material came from PBMCs or T cells enriched from blood (not recorded which). This CDR3 is CASSKFSAREGLYDEQYF. DNA for the CDR3: TGTGCCAGCAGCAAATTTTCAGCCAGGGAAGGTTTGTATGACGAGCAGTACTTC.